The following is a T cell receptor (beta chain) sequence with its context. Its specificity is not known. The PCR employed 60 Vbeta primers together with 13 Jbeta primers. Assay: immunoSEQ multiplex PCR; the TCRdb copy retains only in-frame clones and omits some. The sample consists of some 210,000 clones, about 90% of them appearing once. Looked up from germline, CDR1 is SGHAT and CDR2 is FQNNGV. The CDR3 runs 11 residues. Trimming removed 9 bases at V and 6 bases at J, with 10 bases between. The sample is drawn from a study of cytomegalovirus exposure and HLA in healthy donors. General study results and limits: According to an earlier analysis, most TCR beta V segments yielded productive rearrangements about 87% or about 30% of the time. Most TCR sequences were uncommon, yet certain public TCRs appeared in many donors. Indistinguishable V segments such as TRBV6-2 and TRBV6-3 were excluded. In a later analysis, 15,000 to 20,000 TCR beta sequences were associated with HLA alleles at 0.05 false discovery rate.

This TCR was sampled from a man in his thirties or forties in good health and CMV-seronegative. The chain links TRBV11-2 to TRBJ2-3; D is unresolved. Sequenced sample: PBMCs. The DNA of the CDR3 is TGTGCCAGTTCCTTTTTCGATACGCAGTATTTT. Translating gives CASSFFDTQYF.